Presented here are 19 T cell receptor beta chains from one specimen sequenced in a study of blood T cell repertoires in COVID-19. Assay: immunoSEQ multiplex PCR; the TCRdb copy retains only in-frame clones and omits some. The sample lists about 120,000 clones, around four fifths occurring once. Sequenced material: peripheral blood. The receptors were sampled from a man aged 30-40 years with acute or convalescent COVID-19.

The chain is built from TRBV6-5 and TRBJ2-2; TRBD2 might be the D (6 bases). Germline V gene sequence: CDR1 MNHEY, CDR2 SVGAGI. Trimming removed 3 bases from V and 6 bases from J, with 14 bases in between. The CDR3 is 15 amino acids. The CDR3 DNA follows: TGTGCCAGCAGTTATCAGGCTAGCGTTTCCGGGGAGCTGTTTTTT. This sequence encodes CASSYQASVSGELFF.

V usage is TRBV21-1 and J usage is TRBJ2-7; the table's D gene call, TRBD2, was not cross checked with the DNA. TRBV21-1 is an annotated pseudogene. The CDR3 totals 15 residues. The CDR3 sequence: CASSKVRAGRCEQYF. Here the CDR3 DNA reads TGTGCCAGCAGCAAAGTTAGGGCGGGGCGGTGCGAGCAGTACTTC.

V usage is TRBV6-5 and J usage is TRBJ2-3, with TRBD2 identical over 8 bases. The CDR3 is made up of 15 amino acids. The junction had 11 bases not matched to a gene; V was cut back by 7 bases and J by 5 bases. Germline CDR1 reads MNHEY; CDR2 reads SVGAGI. CDR3 bases: TGTGCCAGCACTGGACTAGCCAGAGTCATAGATACGCAGTATTTT. Amino acids: CASTGLARVIDTQYF.

J is TRBJ1-4 and V is TRBV19, with D unclear. Per germline, CDR1 LNHDA and CDR2 SQIVND (reference sequence). The CDR3 runs to 14 residues. Deletions cut 3 bases from V and 5 bases from J, with 10 bases between. The CDR3 nucleotides are TGTGCCAGTAGTATTAATGGCCCCAATGAAAAACTGTTTTTT. It translates to CASSINGPNEKLFF.

The V call is TRBV3-1 (or the pseudogene TRBV3-2), the J call TRBJ1-2; 9 nucleotides agree with TRBD1. CDR3 length: 16 residues. Germline V gives CDR1 LGHDT, CDR2 YNNKEL (reference sequence). Trimming at V came to 0 bases and at J to 8 bases, leaving 10 bases not matched to a gene. The CDR3 DNA reads as TGTGCCAGCAGCCAAGATATCGGACAGGGGATGTGGGGCTACACCTTC. This sequence encodes CASSQDIGQGMWGYTF.

This clone was counted a few times. The chain has TRBV6-4 and TRBJ2-1; TRBD2 matches 8 bases. This CDR3 comprises 16 residues. The V segment lost 0 bases and the J segment 4 bases; nucleotides outside the gene matches: 5. Germline-derived CDR1 and CDR2 are MRHNA and SNTAGT. CDR3 coding DNA: TGTGCCAGCAGTGACTCTGAAGCGGGAGATTACAATGAGCAGTTCTTC. Its translation: CASSDSEAGDYNEQFF.

The CDR3 sequence: CAWGPTSGRSYYNEQFF. For the CDR3, the DNA is TGTGCCTGGGGTCCAACTAGCGGGAGGTCTTACTACAATGAGCAGTTCTTC. This chain uses TRBV30 with TRBJ2-1, with TRBD2 identical over 12 bases. V dropped 5 bases and J dropped 3; count of bases not matched to a gene: 11. The CDR3 runs to 17 residues. The germline V gene has CDR1 GTSNPN and CDR2 SVGIG (reference sequence).

The CDR3 bases are TGTGCCAGTAGTACCCACTCCTCACAGAGAGCCTATGGCTACACCTTC. Translation: CASSTHSSQRAYGYTF. The J gene is TRBJ1-2, the V gene TRBV19; D is undetermined. Germline CDR1 is LNHDA and CDR2 is SQIVND (reference sequence). Trimming pared 4 bases from V and 4 bases from J, leaving 19 bases between. The CDR3 runs 16 residues. Variable domain in full (rest from reference TRBV19 and TRBJ1-2): DGGITQSPKYLFRKEGQNVTLSCEQNLNHDAMYWYRQDPGQGLRLIYYSQIVNDFQKGDIAEGYSVSREKKESFPLTVTSAQKNPTAFYLCASSTHSSQRAYGYTFGSGTRLTVV.

The rearrangement joins TRBV18 to TRBJ2-4, with a possible D match to TRBD1 (6 bases). Germline V gene lookup returns CDR1 KGHSH and CDR2 LQKENI. The V end was cut by 6 bases, the J end by 7 bases, with 13 bases between. There are 13 residues in the CDR3. Here the CDR3 DNA reads TGTGCCAGCTCCCAGGACAGCGCGAACATTCAGTACTTC. This gives the protein CASSQDSANIQYF.

In regard to this clone: A read error may produce the germline difference seen at one junction end. The chain couples TRBV6-5 to TRBJ2-7; 13 bases are a match to TRBD2. Germline V CDR1 and CDR2: MNHEY, SVGAGI. The CDR3 has 16 residues. The CDR3 DNA reads as TGTGCCAGCAGCTACTCGGGACTAGCGGGGAGCTACGAGCAGTACTTC. Translation: CASSYSGLAGSYEQYF.

The chain has TRBV5-4 and TRBJ2-5, with D possibly being TRBD2 (6 bases). CDR3 length equals 17 residues. V was trimmed by 1 base and J by 5 bases, leaving 21 bases between them. CDR1 is SGHNT and CDR2 is YYREEE in the germline V gene (reference sequence). In DNA, the CDR3 is TGTGCCAGCAGCTTGATCCGCGGGGTAGCGCGTCGTGAGACCCAGTACTTC. This gives the protein CASSLIRGVARRETQYF.

The chain recombines TRBV5-1 with TRBJ2-2; TRBD2 agrees at 7 bases. Germline assignment: CDR1 SGHRS and CDR2 YFSETQ. This CDR3 region has 16 residues. With V trimmed by 0 bases and J by 2 bases, 4 bases remained unmatched. The CDR3 coding sequence is TGCGCCAGCAGCTTGGGCCTAGCGGCAAACACCGGGGAGCTGTTTTTT. Protein sequence: CASSLGLAANTGELFF.

The chain combines TRBV19 with TRBJ1-1; D is unresolved. Germline V gene data show CDR1 as LNHDA and CDR2 as SQIVND (reference sequence). This CDR3 is 14 amino acids long. Trimming stripped 8 bases from V and 1 base from J, with 14 bases between. CDR3 bases: TGTGCCAGTTTTCCCCGGAGCGAGAACACTGAAGCTTTCTTT. Translating gives CASFPRSENTEAFF.

CDR3 in amino acids: CASSPGTLGREKLFF. The CDR3 DNA sequence: TGTGCCAGCAGCCCAGGGACGCTGGGGAGGGAAAAACTGTTTTTT. The V gene is TRBV9, the J gene TRBJ1-4, with D tentatively TRBD1 (5 bases). Germline CDR1 reads SGDLS; CDR2 reads YYNGEE. V was cut by 4 bases and J by 8 bases, with 18 bases left in between. The CDR3 length is 15 residues.

This clone showed up just once. The chain uses TRBV10-2 and TRBJ2-5; TRBD2 aligns across 11 bases. This CDR3 comprises 17 residues. Germline CDR1 reads WSHSY; CDR2 reads SAAADI. V trimming: 2 bases; J trimming: 5 bases; junction bases outside the gene matches: 10. CDR3 region: CASSETLAGGLWETQYF. The CDR3 DNA is TGCGCCAGCAGTGAGACCTTAGCGGGGGGGCTATGGGAGACCCAGTACTTC.

In its sample, this clone was seen once. The V gene is TRBV6-5, the J gene TRBJ1-5, with D possibly being TRBD1 (5 bases). The length of the CDR3 is 14 residues. With 6 bases removed from V and 5 bases from J, the gap between germline ends came to 14 bases. Per germline, CDR1 MNHEY and CDR2 SVGAGI. The CDR3, as DNA: TGTGCCAGCAGGCTCGACAGACTCGATCAGCCCCAGCATTTT. Translated, it gives CASRLDRLDQPQHF.

This chain links TRBV2 with TRBJ1-2, with 8 nucleotides matching TRBD1. The CDR3 consists of 14 residues. Germline loops: CDR1 SNHLY, CDR2 FYNNEI. V trimming: 3 bases; J trimming: 7 bases; junction bases outside the gene matches: 7. The CDR3 DNA sequence: TGTGCCAGCAGTGATCAGGGGGCAAGAGGTGGCTACACCTTC. Translation: CASSDQGARGGYTF.

The J gene is TRBJ2-7, the V gene TRBV30, with TRBD1 matching 7 bases. The ends lost 0 bases at V and 4 bases at J; junction bases unmatched: 9. From germline, CDR1 is GTSNPN and CDR2 SVGIG (reference sequence). This CDR3 has 15 residues. The CDR3 bases are TGTGCCTGGAGTGTGGTACAGGGGCAATGGTACGAGCAGTACTTC. It specifies CAWSVVQGQWYEQYF.

The V call is TRBV7-3, the J call TRBJ2-1; 7 nucleotides agree with TRBD2. CDR1 is SGHTA and CDR2 is FQGTGA in the germline V gene. CDR3 length equals 15 residues. The junction had 6 bases not matched to a gene; V was cut back by 5 bases and J by 2 bases. CDR3 nucleotide sequence: TGTGCCAGCAGCCTGTCGGGACTAACCTACAATGAGCAGTTCTTC. Its protein is CASSLSGLTYNEQFF.